This TCR beta chain was found in a study of OX40 agonist ivuxolimab in advanced cancers. Study information: Patients received the agonistic anti-OX40 (CD134) antibody ivuxolimab. Ivuxolimab was administered intravenously to patients at 0.01 to 10 mg/kg every 2 weeks. Earlier treatment with anti-PD-1, anti-PD-L1 or anti-CTLA-4 was permitted, and 30% to 40% had received some.

The data were produced by immunoSEQ multiplex PCR, yet TCRdb's version contains in-frame clones alone and is incomplete. The data contain 55,000 to 75,000 clones, around 90% of them singletons. With regard to this clone: As yet, its antigen is unknown.

The V and J ends lost 2 bases and 3 bases respectively, with 17 bases between them. The CDR3 is 18 amino acids. Per germline, CDR1 MDHEN and CDR2 SYDVKM. General study points: Among T cells, CD8+ cells averaged more expanded clones than CD4+ cells.

The receptor's source is an adult with an advanced solid tumor such as melanoma, head and neck, liver or kidney cancer. Sample: CD4+ or CD8+ T cells sorted from blood, taken in a trial of the OX40 agonist ivuxolimab. The V and J genes are TRBV28 and TRBJ1-6; no clear D. The CDR3 DNA follows: TGTGCCAGCAGTTTACCAGGTGCGGGCGGGGTCTATAATTCACCCCTCCACTTT. It codes for CASSLPGAGGVYNSPLHF.